Listed here are 10 T cell receptor beta chains from one sample, sequenced in a study of T cells in Graves' hyperthyroidism and ophthalmopathy. Amplification of TCR beta CDR3 regions was performed using RNA transcripts as template. The HTBI primer set drove a first-round RT-PCR of the TCR CDR3. TCRdb re-called the multiplex PCR reads with MiXCR, one entry per CDR3 protein. This table holds 500,000 to 650,000 distinct CDR3 sequences, roughly 45% found once. Sample: peripheral blood or thyroid tissue (not recorded which). These receptors all stem from an adult woman with Graves' disease, either hyperthyroidism or ophthalmopathy (not recorded which).

About this clonotype itself: The CDR3 does not close with the conserved phenylalanine or tryptophan, likely indicating a read error. The V gene is TRBV5-1, the J gene TRBJ1-1, with D hard to call. Trimming shortened V by 4 bases and J by 4 bases, and 17 bases separated the two germline ends. The CDR3 covers 15 residues. The V gene's germline CDR1 is SGHRS and CDR2 YFSETQ. CDR3 nucleotide sequence: TGCGCCAGCAGCCGCGTGCCAGGCTCTGGCACTGAAGCTTTCCTT. Amino acids: CASSRVPGSGTEAFL.

This chain links TRBV7-9 with TRBJ2-7, with D possibly being TRBD2 (5 bases). The CDR3 extends over 12 amino acids. V lost 4 bases and J 5 bases, leaving 9 bases between the germline ends. Germline loops: CDR1 SEHNR, CDR2 FQNEAQ (reference sequence). The CDR3 region is CASSSDGNEQYF. The CDR3 DNA reads TGTGCCAGCAGCTCTGACGGGAACGAGCAGTACTTC.

This clonotype was seen only a few times. The chain combines TRBV6-1 with TRBJ2-7, with 13 positions matching TRBD2. Trimming at V came to 5 bases and at J to 5 bases, leaving 12 bases not matched to a gene. Looked up from germline, CDR1 is MNHNS and CDR2 is SASEGT. The CDR3 sequence is 17 residues long. CDR3 in amino acids: CASSTFGLAGVSHEQYF. For the CDR3, the DNA is TGTGCCAGCAGTACTTTCGGACTAGCGGGAGTTTCCCACGAGCAGTACTTC.

The chain carries TRBV18 and TRBJ2-5; TRBD1 matches 9 bases. The germline CDR1 and CDR2 sequences are KGHSH and LQKENI. The CDR3 runs to 14 residues. V lost 5 bases to trimming and J lost 5 bases; unmatched junction nucleotides: 6. In DNA form, the CDR3 reads TGTGCCAGCTCAACCACAGGGGGCGGTGAGACCCAGTACTTC. Translation gives CASSTTGGGETQYF.

Many counts were recorded for this clonotype. This chain connects TRBV4-3 to TRBJ1-2; no definite D call. The V gene lost 2 bases and the J gene lost 8 bases, with 15 bases spanning the gap. The CDR3 is 14 amino acids. Germline loops: CDR1 LGHNA, CDR2 YSLEER. CDR3 nucleotide sequence: TGCGCCAGCAGCCAACAAGCAGGTGGCGGCGGCTACACCTTC. Translating it yields CASSQQAGGGGYTF.

This clonotype has a count of ten or more. This chain links TRBV7-9 with TRBJ1-6, with TRBD1 matching 9 bases. The CDR3 length is 14 residues. Germline loops: CDR1 SEHNR, CDR2 FQNEAQ (reference sequence). The V and J ends lost 5 bases and 8 bases, in that order; junction bases with no gene match: 4. CDR3 loop: CASSATGGDSPLHF. For the CDR3, the DNA is TGTGCCAGCAGCGCTACAGGGGGCGATTCACCCCTCCACTTT.

With respect to this clonotype: A much larger clone is a single base away; this may be a read error. The rearrangement links TRBV12-3 or TRBV12-4 to TRBJ1-5, with D possibly TRBD1 on 5 matching bases. The germline V and J ends were trimmed by 6 bases and 7 bases, with 13 bases remaining between them. CDR3 size: 13 residues. The CDR3 DNA reads as TGTGCCAGCAGCCCGGGACTTGGGCAGCCCCAGCATTTT. Its protein is CASSPGLGQPQHF.

The gene calls are TRBV29-1 and TRBJ2-6, with D uncertain. From germline, CDR1 is SQVTM and CDR2 ANQGSEA. CDR3 length equals 13 residues. The CDR3 sequence is CSARTAGANVLTF. The CDR3 DNA reads TGCAGTGCTAGAACAGCTGGGGCCAACGTCCTGACTTTC.

In this sample, this clonotype turned up a few times. The chain has TRBV7-8 and TRBJ1-5, with 9 bases fitting TRBD1. J gave up 6 bases and V 4 bases, and 10 bases lay outside the gene matches. There are 16 residues in the CDR3. Per germline, CDR1 SGHVS and CDR2 FQNEAQ. CDR3: CASSSPGQGGSQPQHF. The CDR3 DNA follows: TGTGCCAGCAGCTCACCGGGACAGGGAGGTAGTCAGCCCCAGCATTTT.

This clonotype was detected ten times or more. The CDR3 spells CSARGTVYSNQPQHF. The CDR3 nucleotides read TGCAGTGCTAGGGGGACAGTTTATAGCAATCAGCCCCAGCATTTT. The rearrangement links TRBV20-1 to TRBJ1-5, with 7 positions matching TRBD1. Losses at the gene ends were 3 bases for V and 0 bases for J; bases not matched to a gene: 5. Germline assignment: CDR1 DFQATT and CDR2 SNEGSKA (reference sequence). The CDR3 contains 15 residues.